This T cell receptor beta chain came from a study of tumour-infiltrating T cells in Burkitt lymphoma. Overall study context: Overall and progression-free survival were predicted by productive clonality.

The protocol was immunoSEQ multiplex PCR, while the TCRdb copy is restricted to in-frame clones and leaves out a portion. Here the sample spans about 15,000 clones, approximately 71% being singletons. The J segment lost 7 bases and the V segment lost 5 bases, leaving 6 bases of the junction unmatched. Per the germline V gene, CDR1 is SGHVS and CDR2 is FQNEAQ. The CDR3 covers 15 residues. The receptor was derived from a human donor with diffuse large B-cell lymphoma. The J gene is TRBJ2-2, the V gene TRBV7-8, with TRBD2 identical over 11 bases. Specimen: tumor tissue. The CDR3, as DNA: TGTGCCAGCAGCCAAGTAGCGGGAGGGGACGGGGAGCTGTTTTTT. It codes for CASSQVAGGDGELFF.